This T cell receptor beta chain was identified during a study of T cells in Graves' hyperthyroidism and ophthalmopathy. The V gene lost 0 bases and the J gene lost 11 bases, with 4 bases spanning the gap. The CDR3 extends over 11 amino acids. CDR1 SEHNR and CDR2 FQNEAQ come from the germline V gene (reference sequence). RNA transcripts yielded amplified TCR beta CDR3 regions. The TCR CDR3 was amplified in a first-round RT-PCR using the HTBI primer set. Each CDR3 protein is one row after TCRdb ran MiXCR on the multiplex PCR reads. The sample lists around 500,000 distinct CDR3 sequences; under 15% were seen once. Hyperthyroidism of Graves' type that showed no ophthalmopathy progression within 18 months was stable.

This receptor was identified in a woman aged 18-29 years with Graves' hyperthyroidism. The chain recombines TRBV7-9 with TRBJ1-4; D remains unclear. Sequenced sample: blood. The chain's CDR3 is CASSLAQKLFF. The DNA for the CDR3 is TGTGCCAGCAGCTTAGCCCAGAAACTGTTTTTT.